Listed below are T cell receptor beta chains from one sample, sequenced in a study of long-term antiretroviral therapy in people with HIV. Some clones are missing from TCRdb's copy, which holds only in-frame ones; the method was immunoSEQ multiplex PCR. The table includes 20,000 to 25,000 clones, around 85% detected once. Sequencing used unsorted PBMCs, obtained 4 years after starting antiretroviral therapy. The receptors derive from a man aged 18 to 30 with HIV. CDR3s include the opening cysteine and the closing phenylalanine or tryptophan.

v_gene	j_gene	CDR3aa
TRBV5-6	TRBJ2-5	CASSSRNLRGFETQYF
TRBV10-2	TRBJ2-2	CASRQGANTGELFF
TRBV6-5	TRBJ1-4	CASSQTGVNEKLFF
TRBV5-4	TRBJ2-5	CASSLGGKETQYF
TRBV5-1	TRBJ2-3	CASSLADTQYF
TRBV5-1	TRBJ2-5	CASRGETQYF
TRBV28	TRBJ2-5	CASGDSHQETQYF
TRBV4-2	TRBJ1-1	CASSQMGQNTEAFF
TRBV6-4	TRBJ2-6	CASSDSPQGDVLTF
TRBV5-4	TRBJ1-3	CASSFGQGSENTIYF
TRBV10-3	TRBJ2-3	CAISGSGGSDTQYF
TRBV4-1	TRBJ2-3	CASSQELAADTQYF
TRBV10-2	TRBJ2-1	CASSDTTGLSSALPPYNEQFF
TRBV4-1	TRBJ2-7	CASSQAGKGGLKQYF
TRBV5-1	TRBJ1-6	CASSQTANGPNSPLHF
TRBV19	TRBJ2-4	CASSKPRTAFGIQYF
TRBV6-5	TRBJ1-6	CASSPNGYANSPLHF
TRBV11-2	TRBJ2-1	CASSFGGSSYNEQFF
TRBV4-1	TRBJ2-1	CASSQGIGNEQFF
TRBV18	TRBJ1-5	CASSQDGHEGQPQHF
TRBV30	TRBJ1-1	CAWSPEAFF
TRBV29-1	TRBJ1-2	CSVEQGAGGYTF
TRBV11-2	TRBJ1-2	CASSTGTGVGYGYTF
TRBV11-2	TRBJ2-3	CASSLSSGWGTDTQYF
TRBV7-9	TRBJ2-3	CASSSGLTTSTDTQYF
TRBV7-8	TRBJ2-1	CASSWEGQGDSYNEQFF
TRBV29-1	TRBJ2-1	CSVLGLAGGMSNEQFF
TRBV27	TRBJ1-6	CASSLGSGMLNSPLHF
TRBV6-5	TRBJ1-2	CASRRQGESGYTF
TRBV28	TRBJ1-1	CASNSNTEAFF
TRBV28	TRBJ1-4	CASSLALEKLFF
TRBV7-9	TRBJ2-2	CASSFPRYTGELFF
TRBV5-1	TRBJ2-5	CASSKSVAGDQETQYF